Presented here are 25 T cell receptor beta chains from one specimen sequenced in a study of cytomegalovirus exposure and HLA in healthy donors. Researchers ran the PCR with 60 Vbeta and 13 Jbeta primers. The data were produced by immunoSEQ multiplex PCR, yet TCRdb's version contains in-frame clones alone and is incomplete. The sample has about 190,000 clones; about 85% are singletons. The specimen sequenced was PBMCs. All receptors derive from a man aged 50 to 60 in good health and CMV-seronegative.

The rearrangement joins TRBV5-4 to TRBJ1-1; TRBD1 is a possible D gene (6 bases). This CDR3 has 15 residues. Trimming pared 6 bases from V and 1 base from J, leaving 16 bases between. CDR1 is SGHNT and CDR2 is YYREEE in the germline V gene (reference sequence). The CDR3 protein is CASNSGGIQNTEAFF. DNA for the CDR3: TGTGCCAGCAACAGCGGGGGCATTCAGAACACTGAAGCTTTCTTT.

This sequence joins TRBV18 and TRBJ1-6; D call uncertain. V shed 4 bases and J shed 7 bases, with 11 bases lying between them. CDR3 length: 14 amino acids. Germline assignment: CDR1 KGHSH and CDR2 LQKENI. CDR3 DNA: TGTGCCAGCTCACTGGAACTGAGGAATTCACCCCTCCACTTT. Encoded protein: CASSLELRNSPLHF.

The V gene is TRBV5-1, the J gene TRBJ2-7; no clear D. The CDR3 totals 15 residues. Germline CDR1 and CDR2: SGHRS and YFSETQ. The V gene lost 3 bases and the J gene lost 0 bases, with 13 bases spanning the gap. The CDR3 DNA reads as TGCGCCAGCAGCTCCCTAGACCGGAGCTCCTACGAGCAGTACTTC. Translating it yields CASSSLDRSSYEQYF.

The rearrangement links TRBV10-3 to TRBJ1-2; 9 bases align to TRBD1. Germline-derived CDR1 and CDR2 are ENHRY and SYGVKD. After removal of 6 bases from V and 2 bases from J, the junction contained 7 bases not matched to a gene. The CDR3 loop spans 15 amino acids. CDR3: CAIRVRTGDNYGYTF. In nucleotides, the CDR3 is TGTGCCATCAGGGTAAGGACAGGGGACAACTATGGCTACACCTTC.

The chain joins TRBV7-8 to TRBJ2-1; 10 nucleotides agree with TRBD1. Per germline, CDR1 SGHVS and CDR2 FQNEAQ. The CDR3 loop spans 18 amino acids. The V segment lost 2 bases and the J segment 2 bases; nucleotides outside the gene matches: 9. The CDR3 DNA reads TGTGCCAGCAGCTTATCTCCGGACAGGGGGTCAGCCTACAATGAGCAGTTCTTC. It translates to CASSLSPDRGSAYNEQFF.

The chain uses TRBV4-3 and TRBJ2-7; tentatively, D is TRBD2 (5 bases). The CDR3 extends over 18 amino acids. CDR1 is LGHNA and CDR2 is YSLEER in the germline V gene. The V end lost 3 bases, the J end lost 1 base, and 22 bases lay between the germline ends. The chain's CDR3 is CASSQSPGGGWGSYEQYF. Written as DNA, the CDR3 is TGCGCCAGCAGCCAGTCGCCCGGAGGAGGCTGGGGATCCTACGAGCAGTACTTC.

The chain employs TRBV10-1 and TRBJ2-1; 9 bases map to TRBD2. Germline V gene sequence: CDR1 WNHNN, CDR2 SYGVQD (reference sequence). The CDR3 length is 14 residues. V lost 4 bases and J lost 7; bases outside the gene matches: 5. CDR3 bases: TGCGCCAGCAGTGGCGGGGGGGCCTTGAATGAGCAGTTCTTC. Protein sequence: CASSGGGALNEQFF.

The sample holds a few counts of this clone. The CDR3 loop reads CASSDRGQNPYGYTF. For the CDR3, the DNA is TGTGCCAGCAGCGACCGCGGGCAGAACCCATATGGCTACACCTTC. This chain uses TRBV7-2 with TRBJ1-2; D is unclear. Trimming shortened V by 5 bases and J by 5 bases, and 18 bases separated the two germline ends. The CDR3 is 15 amino acids. Germline assignment: CDR1 SGHTA and CDR2 FQGNSA. Supplemented by reference TRBV7-2 and TRBJ1-2, the full variable domain reads GAGVSQSPSNKVTEKGKDVELRCDPISGHTALYWYRQSLGQGLEFLIYFQGNSAPDKSGLPSDRFSAERTGGSVSTLTIQRTQQEDSAVYLCASSDRGQNPYGYTFGSGTRLTVV.

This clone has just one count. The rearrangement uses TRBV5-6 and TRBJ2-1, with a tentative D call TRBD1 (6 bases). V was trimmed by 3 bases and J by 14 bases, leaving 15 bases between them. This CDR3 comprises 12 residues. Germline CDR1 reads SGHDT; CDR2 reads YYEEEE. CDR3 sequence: CASSWGQPGEFF. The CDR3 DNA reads TGTGCCAGCAGCTGGGGGCAGCCAGGAGAGTTCTTC. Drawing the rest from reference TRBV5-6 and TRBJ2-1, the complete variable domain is DAGVTQSPTHLIKTRGQQVTLRCSPKSGHDTVSWYQQALGQGPQFIFQYYEEEERQRGNFPDRFSGHQFPNYSSELNVNALLLGDSALYLCASSWGQPGEFFGPGTRLTVL.

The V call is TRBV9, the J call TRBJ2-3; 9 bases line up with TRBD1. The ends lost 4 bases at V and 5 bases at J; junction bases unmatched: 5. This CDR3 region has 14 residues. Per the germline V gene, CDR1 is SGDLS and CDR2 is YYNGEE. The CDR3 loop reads CASSLRGQGDTQYF. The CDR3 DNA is TGTGCCAGCAGCCTGAGGGGACAGGGAGATACGCAGTATTTT.

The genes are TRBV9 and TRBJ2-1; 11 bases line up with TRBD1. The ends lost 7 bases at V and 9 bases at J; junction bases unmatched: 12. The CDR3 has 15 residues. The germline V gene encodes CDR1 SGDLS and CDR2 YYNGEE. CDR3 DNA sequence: TGTGCCAGCTTGCCCGGGACAGGGGGTCGGGGTGAGCAGTTCTTC. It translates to CASLPGTGGRGEQFF. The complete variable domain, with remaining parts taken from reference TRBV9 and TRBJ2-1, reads DSGVTQTPKHLITATGQRVTLRCSPRSGDLSVYWYQQSLDQGLQFLIQYYNGEERAKGNILERFSAQQFPDLHSELNLSSLELGDSALYFCASLPGTGGRGEQFFGPGTRLTVL.

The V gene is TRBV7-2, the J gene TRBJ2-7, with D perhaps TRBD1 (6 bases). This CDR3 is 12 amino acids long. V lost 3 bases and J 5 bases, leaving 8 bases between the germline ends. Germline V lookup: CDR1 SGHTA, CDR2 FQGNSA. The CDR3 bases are TGTGCCAGCAGCTTGCAGGGGAACGAGCAGTACTTC. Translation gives CASSLQGNEQYF.

The CDR3 DNA sequence: TGTGCCATCAGTGGGGACAGGACCTCCTACAATGAGCAGTTCTTC. Its protein is CAISGDRTSYNEQFF. This chain joins TRBV10-3 and TRBJ2-1, with 8 positions matching TRBD1. The V gene's germline CDR1 is ENHRY and CDR2 SYGVKD. The CDR3 is 15 amino acids. V gave up 4 bases and J gave up 0 bases; unmatched junction bases: 2.

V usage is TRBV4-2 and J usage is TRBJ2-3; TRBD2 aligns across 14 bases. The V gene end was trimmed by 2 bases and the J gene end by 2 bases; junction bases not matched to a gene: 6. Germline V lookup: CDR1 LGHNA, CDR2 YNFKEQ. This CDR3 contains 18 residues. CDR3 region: CASSQPRLAGGPTDTQYF. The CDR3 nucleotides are TGTGCCAGCAGCCAACCACGACTAGCGGGGGGGCCCACAGATACGCAGTATTTT.

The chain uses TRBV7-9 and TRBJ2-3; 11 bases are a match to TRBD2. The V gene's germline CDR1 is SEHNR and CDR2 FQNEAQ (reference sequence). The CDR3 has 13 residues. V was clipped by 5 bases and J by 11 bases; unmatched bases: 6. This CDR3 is CASSPGTSGGQYF. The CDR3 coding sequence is TGTGCCAGCAGCCCCGGGACTAGCGGAGGGCAGTATTTT.

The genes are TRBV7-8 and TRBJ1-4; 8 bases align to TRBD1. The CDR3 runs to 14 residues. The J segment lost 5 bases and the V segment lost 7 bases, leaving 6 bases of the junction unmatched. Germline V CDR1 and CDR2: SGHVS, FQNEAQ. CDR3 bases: TGTGCCAGCACCGGGACAGGAAGAAATGAAAAACTGTTTTTT. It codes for CASTGTGRNEKLFF.

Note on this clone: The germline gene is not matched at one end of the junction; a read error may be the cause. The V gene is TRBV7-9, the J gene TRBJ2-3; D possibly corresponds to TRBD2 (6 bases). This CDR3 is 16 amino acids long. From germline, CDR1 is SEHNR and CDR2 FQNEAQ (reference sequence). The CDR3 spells CSSSLGLSTSTDTQYF. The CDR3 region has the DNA TGTTCCAGCAGCCTAGGACTATCCACTAGCACAGATACGCAGTATTTT.

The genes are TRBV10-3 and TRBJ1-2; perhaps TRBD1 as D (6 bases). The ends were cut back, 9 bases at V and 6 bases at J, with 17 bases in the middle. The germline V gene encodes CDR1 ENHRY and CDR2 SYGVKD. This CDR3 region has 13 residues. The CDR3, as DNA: TGTGCCATTTCCCCAGGGTACAGGGATGGCTACACCTTC. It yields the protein CAISPGYRDGYTF.

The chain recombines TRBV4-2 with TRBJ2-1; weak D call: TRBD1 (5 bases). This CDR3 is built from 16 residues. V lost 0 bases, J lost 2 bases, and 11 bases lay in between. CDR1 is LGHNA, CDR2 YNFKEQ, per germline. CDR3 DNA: TGTGCCAGCAGCCAAGATCCCAGGGCAGCCTACAATGAGCAGTTCTTC. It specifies CASSQDPRAAYNEQFF.

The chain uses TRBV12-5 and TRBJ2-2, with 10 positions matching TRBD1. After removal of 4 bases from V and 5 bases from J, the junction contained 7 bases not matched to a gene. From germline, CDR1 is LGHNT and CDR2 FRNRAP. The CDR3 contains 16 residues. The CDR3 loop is CASGSRTGGWTGELFF. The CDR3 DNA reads TGTGCTAGTGGTTCCCGGACAGGGGGGTGGACCGGGGAGCTGTTTTTT.

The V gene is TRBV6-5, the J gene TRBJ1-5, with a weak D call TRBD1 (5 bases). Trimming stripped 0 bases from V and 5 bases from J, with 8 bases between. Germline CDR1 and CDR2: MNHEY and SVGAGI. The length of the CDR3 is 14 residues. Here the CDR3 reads CASSYSQGHQPQHF. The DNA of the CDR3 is TGTGCCAGCAGTTACTCCCAGGGCCATCAGCCCCAGCATTTT.

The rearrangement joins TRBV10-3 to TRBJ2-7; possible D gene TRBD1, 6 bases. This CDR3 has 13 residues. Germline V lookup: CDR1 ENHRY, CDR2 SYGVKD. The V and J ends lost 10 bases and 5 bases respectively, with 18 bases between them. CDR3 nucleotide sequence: TGTGCCACAAGACAGGCCCCCGGAAACGAGCAGTACTTC. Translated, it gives CATRQAPGNEQYF.

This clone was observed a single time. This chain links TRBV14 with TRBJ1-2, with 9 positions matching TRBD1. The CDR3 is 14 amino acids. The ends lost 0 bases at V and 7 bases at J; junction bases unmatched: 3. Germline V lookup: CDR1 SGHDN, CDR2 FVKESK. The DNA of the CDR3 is TGTGCCAGCAGCCAAGATGGGACAGGGTCTGGCTACACCTTC. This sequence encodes CASSQDGTGSGYTF.

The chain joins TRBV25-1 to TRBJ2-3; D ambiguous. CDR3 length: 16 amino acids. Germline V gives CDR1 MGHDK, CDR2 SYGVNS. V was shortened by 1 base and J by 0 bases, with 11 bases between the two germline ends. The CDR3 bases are TGTGCCAGCAGTGAATCAAGAAAGCCTAGCACAGATACGCAGTATTTT. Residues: CASSESRKPSTDTQYF.

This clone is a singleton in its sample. CDR3 sequence (DNA): TGTGCCAGCAGCTTAGCCTTACTGACACCTGATTCACCCCTCCACTTT. Protein: CASSLALLTPDSPLHF. The rearrangement uses TRBV7-2 and TRBJ1-6; D unclear. The ends were cut back, 0 bases at V and 8 bases at J, with 14 bases in the middle. There are 16 residues in the CDR3. The germline gives CDR1 SGHTA, CDR2 FQGNSA.